Listed below are T cell receptor beta chains from one sample, sequenced in a study of PD-1 blockade in classical Hodgkin lymphoma. Measured with immunoSEQ multiplex PCR; TCRdb has only the in-frame clones, and not every one. Of tens of thousands of clones listed, roughly 73% are singletons. The specimen comprised peripheral blood mononuclear cells (PBMCs), sampled at baseline. The receptors come from a human donor with classical Hodgkin lymphoma. Each CDR3 is given with its conserved first and last residue. The D gene is left open where the match is weak. Not all rows give a size; the values are once, few, many and, for expanded clones, a class.

j_call: TRBJ2-3; d_call: TRBD1; v_call: TRBV7-8; clone_size: -; cdr3_length: 16; cdr3_aa: CASSRTGVMGTDTQYF; cdr3_nt: TGTGCCAGCAGCCGTACAGGGGTGATGGGCACAGATACGCAGTATTTT
j_call: TRBJ1-2; d_call: TRBD1; v_call: TRBV5-5; clone_size: -; cdr3_length: 15; cdr3_aa: CASSLSTGGVNGYTF; cdr3_nt: TGTGCCAGCAGCTTGTCAACAGGGGGTGTCAATGGCTACACCTTC
j_call: TRBJ1-5; d_call: -; v_call: TRBV15; clone_size: -; cdr3_length: 15; cdr3_aa: CATSRDGQGNQPQHF; cdr3_nt: TGTGCCACCAGCAGAGATGGGCAGGGTAATCAGCCCCAGCATTTT
j_call: TRBJ2-1; d_call: -; v_call: TRBV2; clone_size: few; cdr3_length: 12; cdr3_aa: CASKQPAGEQFF; cdr3_nt: TGTGCCAGCAAACAACCAGCGGGTGAGCAGTTCTTC
j_call: TRBJ2-1; d_call: TRBD2; v_call: TRBV2; clone_size: -; cdr3_length: 18; cdr3_aa: CASSEFSGGSRSYNEQFF; cdr3_nt: TGTGCCAGCAGTGAATTTAGCGGGGGGTCGCGCTCCTACAATGAGCAGTTCTTC
j_call: TRBJ2-7; d_call: -; v_call: TRBV7-9; clone_size: -; cdr3_length: 13; cdr3_aa: CASSPFGSYEQYF; cdr3_nt: TGTGCCAGCAGCCCGTTCGGCTCCTACGAGCAGTACTTC
j_call: TRBJ2-7; d_call: -; v_call: TRBV5-1; clone_size: -; cdr3_length: 15; cdr3_aa: CASSLEGQNFSEQYF; cdr3_nt: TGCGCCAGCAGCTTGGAGGGGCAAAACTTTTCCGAGCAGTACTTC
j_call: TRBJ2-7; d_call: -; v_call: TRBV7-9; clone_size: -; cdr3_length: 16; cdr3_aa: CASSLGGLDSSYEQYF; cdr3_nt: TGTGCCAGCAGCTTAGGGGGATTGGATAGCTCCTACGAGCAGTACTTC
j_call: TRBJ2-7; d_call: TRBD1; v_call: TRBV6-6; clone_size: -; cdr3_length: 15; cdr3_aa: CASSPGQGSPYEQYF; cdr3_nt: TGTGCCAGCAGTCCGGGACAGGGGTCGCCCTACGAGCAGTACTTC
j_call: TRBJ1-2; d_call: -; v_call: TRBV5-6; clone_size: -; cdr3_length: 13; cdr3_aa: CASSPPTGSGYTF; cdr3_nt: TGTGCCAGCAGCCCACCCACAGGGAGTGGCTACACCTTC
j_call: TRBJ1-2; d_call: -; v_call: TRBV2; clone_size: -; cdr3_length: 17; cdr3_aa: CASSEVVSVQANYGYTF; cdr3_nt: TGTGCCAGCAGTGAAGTAGTCAGCGTTCAAGCTAACTATGGCTACACCTTC
j_call: TRBJ1-1; d_call: -; v_call: TRBV5-1; clone_size: -; cdr3_length: 16; cdr3_aa: CASSNSPGLMNTEAFF; cdr3_nt: TGCGCCAGCTCCAATAGCCCGGGGCTCATGAACACTGAAGCTTTCTTT
j_call: TRBJ2-7; d_call: -; v_call: TRBV6-6; clone_size: -; cdr3_length: 14; cdr3_aa: CASSYSGDSGGQYF; cdr3_nt: TGTGCCAGCAGTTACTCAGGGGACTCAGGCGGGCAGTACTTC
j_call: TRBJ2-3; d_call: -; v_call: TRBV7-6; clone_size: once; cdr3_length: 15; cdr3_aa: CASSLARGDTDTQYF; cdr3_nt: TGTGCCAGCAGCTTAGCCAGGGGGGACACAGATACGCAGTATTTT